Listed below are T cell receptor beta chains from one sample, sequenced in a study of T cells expressing NK-cell markers. TCRdb re-called the 5' RACE reads, yielding one record per CDR3 amino acid sequence without DNA. The sample table sets out about 430,000 distinct CDR3 sequences. The source material was blood T cells: a sorted CD56 or NKG2C T cell subset, CD4+ or CD8+ T cells, or bulk PBMC T cells (not recorded which). Receptor source: a woman aged 45-65 years in good health. The CDR3 runs from the conserved cysteine through the conserved F or W.

V gene	J gene	CDR3 protein
TRBV29-1	TRBJ2-7	CSVRDGTSYEQYF
TRBV29-1	TRBJ1-2	CSLRGAGGTHGYTF
TRBV10-3	TRBJ2-5	CAISYTEETQYF
TRBV6-1	TRBJ2-5	CASRIKWTVQETQYF
TRBV4-2	TRBJ2-1	CASSQDGGQHGSYNEQFF
TRBV6-6	TRBJ2-1	CASRPTGSSYNEQFF
TRBV25-1	TRBJ2-3	CASSGTGGVRTQYF
TRBV7-9	TRBJ2-5	CASSQGGRYETQYF
TRBV28	TRBJ1-5	CASSLRAGGDDQPQHF
TRBV12-3/TRBV12-4	TRBJ1-1	CASSFRAPAEAFF
TRBV20-1	TRBJ1-1	CSAKEQARGAFF
TRBV7-8	TRBJ2-3	CASSPATLRLSTDTQYF
TRBV29-1	TRBJ2-3	CSVVQPADTQYF
TRBV5-1	TRBJ2-3	CASSSPAVSTDTQYF
TRBV20-1	TRBJ2-1	CSASKREGGEQFF
TRBV20-1	TRBJ1-1	CRGGGTGGGTEAFF
TRBV4-1	TRBJ2-5	CASSQPTRRVGETQYF
TRBV20-1	TRBJ2-5	CSASPDPLTQYF
TRBV6-5	TRBJ2-7	CASSYYSTGLYEQYF
TRBV19	TRBJ1-5	CASSIEGGGRSNQPQHF
TRBV3-1	TRBJ2-1	CASSLKSRLSEQFF
TRBV10-3	TRBJ2-2	CAIMTGALGTGELFF
TRBV12-3/TRBV12-4	TRBJ2-3	CASRRFGGRTDTQYF
TRBV7-9	TRBJ2-7	CASSPGQGVSEQYF
TRBV5-1	TRBJ2-1	CASSPGARNEQFF
TRBV15	TRBJ2-5	CATSRAPSGSEETQYF
TRBV20-1	TRBJ1-1	CSETVRAEAFF
TRBV7-6	TRBJ2-1	CASSLGSGTIYNEQFF
TRBV20-1	TRBJ2-2	CSAPTPGNTGELFF
TRBV6-5	TRBJ2-5	CASSYSKSLAGEETQYF
TRBV24-1	TRBJ2-1	CATSDLIAGVGNEQFF
TRBV20-1	TRBJ2-1	CSAPKSGTYNEQFF
TRBV5-1	TRBJ2-5	CASSPGNIEETQYF
TRBV20-1	TRBJ2-3	CSALGTSGRADTQYF
TRBV4-1	TRBJ2-2	CASSPGLAGRTGELFF
TRBV6-6	TRBJ2-1	CANSASGFNEQFF
TRBV20-1	TRBJ2-1	CSASDRVKDEQFF
TRBV5-1	TRBJ2-1	CASSPGVTEQFF
TRBV6-1	TRBJ2-7	CASSLRTGSSYEQYF
TRBV3-1	TRBJ2-3	CASSKRTSGTYTDTQYF
TRBV20-1	TRBJ2-2	CSARPPPAGGPRTGELFF
TRBV25-1	TRBJ2-1	CASSESPGLAGNEQFF